Listed here are 22 T cell receptor beta chains from one sample, sequenced in a study of blood T cell repertoires in COVID-19. Only in-frame clones appear in the TCRdb table, and some are missing; sequencing was by immunoSEQ multiplex PCR. The sample includes about 110,000 clones, around 74% of them seen just once. Sequencing input: peripheral blood. The receptors derive from a woman aged 55-69 years with acute or convalescent COVID-19.

The chain carries TRBV6-1 and TRBJ1-4; TRBD1 matches at 10 bases. CDR1 MNHNS and CDR2 SASEGT come from the germline V gene. CDR3 length: 16 residues. V lost 4 bases and J lost 7; bases outside the gene matches: 9. Here the CDR3 DNA reads TGTGCCAGCAGTGTTGGCTTTGGGACAGGGGTTGAAAAACTGTTTTTT. Its protein product is CASSVGFGTGVEKLFF.

This chain connects TRBV19 to TRBJ1-5, with D tentatively TRBD1 (6 bases). V lost 4 bases and J 7 bases, leaving 11 bases between the germline ends. The CDR3 length is 13 residues. Germline CDR1 and CDR2: LNHDA and SQIVND (reference sequence). CDR3 sequence: CASSTHRDQPQHF. CDR3 coding DNA: TGTGCCAGTAGTACGCACAGGGACCAGCCCCAGCATTTT.

The V and J genes are TRBV19 and TRBJ1-5; D is unresolved. From germline, CDR1 is LNHDA and CDR2 SQIVND (reference sequence). V was pared by 3 bases and J by 0 bases, with 9 bases between. The length of the CDR3 is 15 residues. The CDR3 coding sequence is TGTGCCAGTAGTATCCGGGTCTATAGCAATCAGCCCCAGCATTTT. This sequence encodes CASSIRVYSNQPQHF.

This chain uses TRBV19 with TRBJ1-1; no definite D call. Germline loops: CDR1 LNHDA, CDR2 SQIVND (reference sequence). V was shortened by 3 bases and J by 1 base, with 9 bases between the two germline ends. The CDR3 runs to 14 residues. The CDR3 region has the DNA TGTGCCAGTAGTATGTTAGCACGGAACACTGAAGCTTTCTTT. Translation gives CASSMLARNTEAFF.

The chain links TRBV9 to TRBJ1-5; possible D gene TRBD1, 6 bases. V was trimmed by 4 bases and J by 7 bases, leaving 12 bases between them. The CDR3 has 13 residues. Germline V gene sequence: CDR1 SGDLS, CDR2 YYNGEE. The CDR3 coding sequence is TGTGCCAGCAGCCCCGGACAGTTCCAGCCCCAGCATTTT. It specifies CASSPGQFQPQHF.

The CDR3 protein is CASSVEQGSEQYF. The CDR3 DNA reads as TGTGCCAGCAGCGTAGAGCAGGGTTCCGAGCAGTACTTC. The chain is built from TRBV9 and TRBJ2-7; D may be TRBD1 (5 bases). Per germline, CDR1 SGDLS and CDR2 YYNGEE. The CDR3 spans 13 residues. V was shortened by 0 bases and J by 6 bases, with 10 bases between the two germline ends.

V usage is TRBV6-5 and J usage is TRBJ1-2; D uncertain. Trimming shortened V by 6 bases and J by 5 bases, and 13 bases separated the two germline ends. The germline V gene has CDR1 MNHEY and CDR2 SVGAGI. The CDR3 totals 13 residues. CDR3 sequence: CASRTPDTYGYTF. The CDR3 DNA follows: TGTGCCAGCAGAACCCCTGACACTTATGGCTACACCTTC.

This clone was recorded a few times. The chain links TRBV6-5 to TRBJ1-1; TRBD1 might be the D (5 bases). Per the germline V gene, CDR1 is MNHEY and CDR2 is SVGAGI. Trimming stripped 2 bases from V and 0 bases from J, with 13 bases between. The CDR3 contains 16 residues. The CDR3 region has the DNA TGTGCCAGCAGTTACCGGAGGGGACGGATGAACACTGAAGCTTTCTTT. Protein sequence: CASSYRRGRMNTEAFF.

This clone appeared a few times. CDR3 sequence (DNA): TGTGCCAGCAGTGCAGACAGGAACACTGAAGCTTTCTTT. It codes for CASSADRNTEAFF. V gene TRBV2 combines with J gene TRBJ1-1; possible D gene TRBD1, 5 bases. The CDR3 spans 13 residues. The germline V and J ends were trimmed by 4 bases and 1 base, with 7 bases remaining between them. CDR1 is SNHLY and CDR2 is FYNNEI in the germline V gene.

This chain connects TRBV6-5 to TRBJ1-4; D unresolved. V was clipped by 7 bases and J by 10 bases, with 19 bases between them. The CDR3 length is 14 residues. Germline CDR1 MNHEY, CDR2 SVGAGI. The CDR3 nucleotides read TGTGCCAGCACAGTTACCTCCTCCGCTGGAAAACTGTTTTTT. Translation gives CASTVTSSAGKLFF.

The CDR3 bases are TGTGCCAGCTCACCGAAAGGACAGCAGAACTATGGCTACACCTTC. Protein: CASSPKGQQNYGYTF. V and J are TRBV18 and TRBJ1-2; D is perhaps TRBD1 (6 bases). V was cut by 3 bases and J by 2 bases, with 13 bases left in between. The CDR3 is 15 residues long. Germline lookup yields CDR1 KGHSH and CDR2 LQKENI.

This clone was recorded once. Here the CDR3 DNA reads TGCAGCGTGCGGACAGGAGATGGCTACACCTTC. Its protein is CSVRTGDGYTF. The rearrangement joins TRBV29-1 to TRBJ1-2, with TRBD1 matching 7 bases. Germline-derived CDR1 and CDR2 are SQVTM and ANQGSEA. The CDR3 contains 11 residues. Trimming at V came to 6 bases and at J to 6 bases, leaving 4 bases not matched to a gene.

The chain combines TRBV10-1 with TRBJ1-1, with 7 positions matching TRBD1. Germline V CDR1 and CDR2: WNHNN, SYGVQD (reference sequence). The length of the CDR3 is 14 residues. Unmatched junction bases numbered 12, after V lost 10 bases and J lost 4 bases. The CDR3 region is CANPLTGNGTEAFF. DNA of the CDR3: TGCGCCAACCCTCTGACAGGGAACGGCACTGAAGCTTTCTTT.

The chain recombines TRBV7-2 with TRBJ2-5, with 7 positions matching TRBD2. CDR1 is SGHTA, CDR2 FQGNSA, per germline. The CDR3 contains 15 residues. V gave up 1 base and J gave up 5 bases; unmatched junction bases: 7. The CDR3 DNA is TGTGCCAGCAGCTTAGGGCTAGCGGCCCGGGAGACCCAGTACTTC. As protein: CASSLGLAARETQYF.

The V gene is TRBV7-9, the J gene TRBJ1-2; TRBD1 matches 7 bases. This CDR3 comprises 16 residues. Per germline, CDR1 SEHNR and CDR2 FQNEAQ (reference sequence). J was trimmed by 2 bases and V by 2 bases; bases with no gene match: 8. CDR3 residues: CASSLPGTVLNYGYTF. CDR3 nucleotides: TGTGCCAGCAGCTTACCCGGGACAGTCCTGAACTATGGCTACACCTTC.

The chain recombines TRBV30 with TRBJ1-2, with TRBD1 matching 8 bases. Per the germline V gene, CDR1 is GTSNPN and CDR2 is SVGIG (reference sequence). The CDR3 spans 15 residues. Germline trimming cut 0 bases from V and 5 bases from J; bases unmatched to any gene: 8. The CDR3 reads CAWSVSGGAGYGYTF. The CDR3 nucleotides are TGTGCCTGGAGTGTTTCAGGGGGCGCCGGTTATGGCTACACCTTC. Looking up the rest from reference TRBV30 and TRBJ1-2 gives the full variable domain: SQTIHQWPATLVQPVGSPLSLECTVEGTSNPNLYWYRQAAGRGLQLLFYSVGIGQISSEVPQNLSASRPQDRQFILSSKKLLLSDSGFYLCAWSVSGGAGYGYTFGSGTRLTVV.

This chain uses TRBV5-1 with TRBJ2-3, with TRBD1 identical over 7 bases. CDR3 length equals 15 residues. Germline CDR1 SGHRS, CDR2 YFSETQ. Trimming cost V 0 bases and J 6 bases; bases outside gene matches: 7. Written as DNA, the CDR3 is TGCGCCAGCAGCTTGGAGGGGACAGAATGGGATACGCAGTATTTT. It codes for CASSLEGTEWDTQYF.

This clone was seen just once. The chain uses TRBV6-5 and TRBJ1-2, with a possible D match to TRBD1 (6 bases). The V end was cut by 6 bases, the J end by 3 bases, with 11 bases between. This CDR3 region has 13 residues. The germline V gene has CDR1 MNHEY and CDR2 SVGAGI. The CDR3 DNA is TGTGCCAGCAGAGAGGACAGCTACTATGGCTACACCTTC. Translating gives CASREDSYYGYTF.

The rearrangement joins TRBV6-5 to TRBJ1-3, with 7 positions matching TRBD1. V shed 7 bases, J shed 2 bases, and the junction held 8 bases outside the gene matches. The V gene's germline CDR1 is MNHEY and CDR2 SVGAGI. This CDR3 has 15 amino acids. CDR3 sequence: CASTITQGAGNTIYF. The DNA for the CDR3 is TGTGCCAGCACTATTACTCAGGGGGCTGGAAACACCATATATTTT.

This sequence joins TRBV28 and TRBJ1-2; possibly TRBD1 for D (5 bases). CDR1 and CDR2 (germline): MDHEN, SYDVKM. This CDR3 comprises 13 residues. V lost 2 bases to trimming and J lost 7 bases, with 11 bases between them. The CDR3 DNA reads TGTGCCAGCAGTTTAGGTGGGGGGGTTGGCTACACCTTC. Translated, it gives CASSLGGGVGYTF.

A few counts support this clone. This rearrangement joins TRBV5-1 to TRBJ2-7, with a weak D call TRBD1 (6 bases). Trimming removed 3 bases from V and 3 bases from J, with 16 bases in between. There are 15 residues in the CDR3. The germline V gene has CDR1 SGHRS and CDR2 YFSETQ. CDR3 sequence reads: CASSYRDNVVYEQYF. CDR3 DNA sequence: TGCGCCAGCAGCTACCGGGACAATGTGGTCTACGAGCAGTACTTC.

The chain joins TRBV7-8 to TRBJ1-3; D unresolved. CDR3 length: 12 amino acids. V dropped 5 bases and J dropped 4 bases, with 6 bases sitting between them. Per germline, CDR1 SGHVS and CDR2 FQNEAQ. The CDR3 DNA follows: TGTGCCAGCAGCCAGCGGGGAAACACCATATATTTT. Its translation is CASSQRGNTIYF.